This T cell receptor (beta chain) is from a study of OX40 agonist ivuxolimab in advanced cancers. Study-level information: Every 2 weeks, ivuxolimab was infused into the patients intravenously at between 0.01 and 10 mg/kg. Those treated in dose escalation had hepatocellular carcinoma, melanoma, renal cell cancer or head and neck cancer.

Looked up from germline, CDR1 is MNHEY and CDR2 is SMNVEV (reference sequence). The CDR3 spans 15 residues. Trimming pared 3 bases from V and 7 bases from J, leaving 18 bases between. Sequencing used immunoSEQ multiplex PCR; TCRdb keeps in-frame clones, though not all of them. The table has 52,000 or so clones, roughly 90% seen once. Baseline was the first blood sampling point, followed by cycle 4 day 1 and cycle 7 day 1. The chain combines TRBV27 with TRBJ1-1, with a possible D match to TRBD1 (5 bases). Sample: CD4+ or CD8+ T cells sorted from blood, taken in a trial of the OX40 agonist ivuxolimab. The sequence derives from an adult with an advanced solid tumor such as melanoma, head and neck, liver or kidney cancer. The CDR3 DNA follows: TGTGCCAGCAGTTTCCGTCCACCGGGACGGATTGAAGCTTTCTTT. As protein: CASSFRPPGRIEAFF.